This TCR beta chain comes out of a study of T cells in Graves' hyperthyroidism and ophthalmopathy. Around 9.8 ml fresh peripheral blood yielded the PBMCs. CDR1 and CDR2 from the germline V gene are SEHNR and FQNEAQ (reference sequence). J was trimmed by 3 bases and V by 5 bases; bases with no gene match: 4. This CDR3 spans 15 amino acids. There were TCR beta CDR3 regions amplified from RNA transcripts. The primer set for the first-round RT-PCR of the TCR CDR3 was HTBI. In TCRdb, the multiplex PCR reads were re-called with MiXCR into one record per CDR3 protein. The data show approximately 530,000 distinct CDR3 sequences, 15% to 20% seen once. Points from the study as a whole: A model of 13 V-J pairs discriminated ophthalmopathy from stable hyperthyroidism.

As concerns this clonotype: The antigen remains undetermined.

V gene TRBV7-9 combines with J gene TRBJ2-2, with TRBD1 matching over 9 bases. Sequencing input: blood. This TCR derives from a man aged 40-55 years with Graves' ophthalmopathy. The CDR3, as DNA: TGTGCCAGCAGCCCCGGGACAGGGCACACCGGGGAGCTGTTTTTT. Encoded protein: CASSPGTGHTGELFF.